Reported below is one T cell receptor beta chain. The antigen is undetermined. Germline CDR1 is MDHEN and CDR2 is SYDVKM. This CDR3 spans 18 amino acids. The V end lost 4 bases, the J end lost 4 bases, and 25 bases lay between the germline ends. Repertoires were sampled repeatedly during chemoradiotherapy. This specimen comes from a study of chemoradiotherapy in HPV16-positive cancers. Study overall: Candidate HPV-specific T-cell clones and common TCR motifs came from functional assays in a couple of HPV16-positive patients. Whole-study findings and limits: Better recurrence-free survival went with HPV-responsive T-cell expansion in HPV16-positive patients. Non-HPV-specific T cells did not expand in tumors during treatment, whereas candidate HPV-specific clones and E7-related motifs did.

The protocol was immunoSEQ multiplex PCR, while the TCRdb copy is restricted to in-frame clones and leaves out a portion. Of about 5,000 clones listed, around 90% are singletons. The gene calls are TRBV28 and TRBJ1-2; weak D call: TRBD1 (5 bases). The clonotype comes from a human donor with HPV-associated anogenital cancer. The material was tumor tissue, obtained from a patient who underwent chemoradiotherapy. As DNA, the CDR3 is TGTGCCAGCAGTTCTCCTCCCTCATTTTATCGGGACGGCTATGGCTACACCTTC. Amino acid sequence: CASSSPPSFYRDGYGYTF.